This entry features one T cell receptor beta chain sequence. Its antigen remains unidentified. The input lacks base qualities; no much larger clone sits a single base away. The data are from a study of OX40 agonist ivuxolimab in advanced cancers. Background on the whole study: Ivuxolimab, which targeted the costimulatory receptor OX40 (CD134), was an agonistic, fully human IgG2 monoclonal antibody. Intravenous ivuxolimab was administered to patients every 2 weeks at six dose levels: 0.01, 0.1, 0.3, 1.5, 3 and 10 mg/kg. Of the roughly 52 dose-escalation patients, hepatocellular carcinoma was present in 19, melanoma in roughly 15, renal cell carcinoma in 9 and head and neck cancer in 9. A male proportion of under 85% and a mean age of approximately 60 years, ranging from 23 to 79, were recorded for the dose-escalation cohort. Patients were allowed to have had prior anti-PD-1, anti-PD-L1 or anti-CTLA-4 therapy, and 40% of the dose-escalation patients had previously received checkpoint inhibitors. Partial responses were achieved by three dose-escalation patients, of whom one had hepatocellular carcinoma and two had cutaneous melanoma. Peripheral TCRbeta sequencing aimed to test whether ivuxolimab altered TCR sequence diversity and caused clonal T-cell expansion. The paper describes the monotherapy dose-escalation part (N = 52 patients) of the phase I trial of ivuxolimab. General findings and caveats noted by the study authors: On average, CD8+ T cells showed more expanded clones than CD4+ T cells after ivuxolimab. Antigen specificity was not determined for the clonally expanded peripheral T cells. At doses of 0.1 to 3.0 mg/kg, clonal expansion of both CD4+ and CD8+ blood T cells was observed from baseline to week 6. In the 0.1-3.0 mg/kg groups, partial responders had among the lowest normalized peripheral clonal expansion, particularly in CD8+ T cells. Low levels of normalized T-cell clonal expansion were also shown by some nonresponding patients.

The trial excluded patients who had a history of autoimmune disease or were on systemic immunosuppression. Peripheral blood for TCR sequencing was collected from all dose cohorts at baseline, on cycle 4 day 1, and on cycle 7 day 1. The samples were taken from a phase I, first-in-human, multicenter, open-label dose-escalation trial of ivuxolimab. Adults with locally advanced or metastatic melanoma, renal cell carcinoma, hepatocellular carcinoma or head and neck squamous cell carcinoma were enrolled in the trial. CD4+ and CD8+ T cells were sorted separately from peripheral blood before TCR sequencing. For sequencing of the TCRbeta CDR3 region, genomic DNA was extracted from the sorted cells. TCRbeta CDR3 regions were sequenced using the immunoSEQ Assay. The source is immuneACCESS, and TCRdb retained only in-frame sequences with V and J called. Part of the clones is not carried over; for the studies checked, unresolved V genes explain less than half of this, and the remainder is unexplained. Across this sample there are 45,000 to 55,000 clones, with about four fifths seen only once. Clones ranked in the top ten supply 0.9% to 1.2% of the sample.

CDR1 and CDR2, looked up from the germline V gene, are SGHDT and YYEEEE. V ends up 0 bases short and J 4 bases short, with an unmatched junction base count of 10. The CDR3 sequence holds 18 residues, the cysteine and phenylalanine included. Only the CDR3 DNA stays, 54 bases, in frame from base 1. This sequence uses TRBV5-6 and TRBJ2-3, with 11 middle bases fitting TRBD2. This receptor was identified in an adult with an advanced solid tumor such as melanoma, head and neck, liver or kidney cancer. Source: CD4+ or CD8+ T cells sorted from blood, taken in a trial of the OX40 agonist ivuxolimab. The CDR3 amino acid sequence is: CASSLGEVRLAGSDTQYF. DNA sequence: TGTGCCAGCAGCTTGGGAGAAGTTAGACTAGCGGGGTCAGATACGCAGTATTTT.